This T cell receptor (beta chain) was profiled in a study of cytomegalovirus exposure and HLA in healthy donors. Study background: HLA-typed donors were the source of about 90 million unique TCRs held in an early data release.

Study findings and constraints: HLA alleles showed associations with some 17,000 TCR beta sequences in a later analysis, at a 0.05 false discovery rate. Within an earlier analysis, most TCR beta V segments proved productive either about 87% or about 30% of the time.

Details on this clone: Its specificity is unknown.

V was clipped by 4 bases and J by 2 bases, with 15 bases between them. Germline V lookup: CDR1 LNHDA, CDR2 SQIVND (reference sequence). The CDR3 loop spans 15 amino acids. 13 Jbeta primers and 60 Vbeta primers were used for the PCR. TCRdb's copy holds only in-frame clones and misses some; the assay was immunoSEQ multiplex PCR. The table lists around 160,000 clones, roughly 79% of them singletons. This sequence originates from a woman aged 40 to 50 in good health and CMV-seronegative. The chain carries TRBV19 and TRBJ2-7; tentatively, D is TRBD2 (6 bases). The sequenced material came from PBMCs. The CDR3 loop is CASSTSAGTPYEQYF. CDR3 coding DNA: TGTGCCAGTAGTACCTCTGCGGGAACACCCTACGAGCAGTACTTC.